Sequencing of this TCR beta chain was carried out in a study of T cells in localized non-small cell lung cancer. Per the germline V gene, CDR1 is KGHSH and CDR2 is LQKENI. Trimming took 8 bases from V and 6 from J; bases not matched to a gene: 7. The CDR3 is made up of 13 amino acids. A remark on this clone: Antigen: not known.

Study results and caveats: Of the tissues analyzed, uninvolved adjacent lung showed maximal T cell clonality, greater than tumor. Sequence data derive from only one tumor region, so heterogeneity remains possible. In adjacent lung appeared a median around 57 of the top 100 tumor clones. Higher adjacent-lung clonality was associated with shorter survival.

Sequencing was performed with immunoSEQ multiplex PCR; in TCRdb, only in-frame clones are kept and a portion is missing. The repertoire holds tens of thousands of clones, around 79% seen once, with about 35% in the top ten. The chain combines TRBV18 with TRBJ1-2, with 9 bases matching TRBD1. This clonotype was sampled from a woman aged 40 to 75 with stage II squamous cell lung carcinoma. This specimen was PBMCs, taken before any cancer treatment. The CDR3 bases are TGTGCCAGCGCCCAAGACAGGGGGAATGGCTACACCTTC. Its protein product is CASAQDRGNGYTF.